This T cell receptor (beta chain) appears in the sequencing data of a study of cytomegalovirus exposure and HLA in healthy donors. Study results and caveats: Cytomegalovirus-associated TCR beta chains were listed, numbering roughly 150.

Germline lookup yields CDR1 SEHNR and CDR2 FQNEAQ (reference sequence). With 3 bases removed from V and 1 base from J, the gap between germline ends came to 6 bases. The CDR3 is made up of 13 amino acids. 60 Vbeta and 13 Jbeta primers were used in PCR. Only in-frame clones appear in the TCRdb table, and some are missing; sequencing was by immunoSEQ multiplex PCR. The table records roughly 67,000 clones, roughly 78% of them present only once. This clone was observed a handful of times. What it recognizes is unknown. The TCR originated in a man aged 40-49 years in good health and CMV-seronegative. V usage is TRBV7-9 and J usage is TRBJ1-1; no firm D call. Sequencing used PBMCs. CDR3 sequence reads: CASSLEPNTEAFF. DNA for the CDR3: TGTGCCAGCAGCTTGGAGCCGAACACTGAAGCTTTCTTT.